Given below is one T cell receptor beta chain in context. The sample comes from a study of blood T cell repertoires in COVID-19. TCRdb's copy holds only in-frame clones and misses some; the assay was immunoSEQ multiplex PCR. The sample shows around 60,000 clones, 65% to 90% of them seen only once. The CDR3 covers 13 residues. Trimming left V 5 bases short and J 8 bases short, with 13 bases between. Germline V gene sequence: CDR1 SGHTA, CDR2 FQGNSA. This chain joins TRBV7-2 and TRBJ1-5, with D possibly matching TRBD1 (6 bases). Sequencing was carried out using peripheral blood. The sequence derives from a man between 40 and 49 years old with acute or convalescent COVID-19. CDR3 protein: CASSMKWDKPQHF. CDR3 bases: TGTGCCAGCAGCATGAAGTGGGACAAGCCCCAGCATTTT.